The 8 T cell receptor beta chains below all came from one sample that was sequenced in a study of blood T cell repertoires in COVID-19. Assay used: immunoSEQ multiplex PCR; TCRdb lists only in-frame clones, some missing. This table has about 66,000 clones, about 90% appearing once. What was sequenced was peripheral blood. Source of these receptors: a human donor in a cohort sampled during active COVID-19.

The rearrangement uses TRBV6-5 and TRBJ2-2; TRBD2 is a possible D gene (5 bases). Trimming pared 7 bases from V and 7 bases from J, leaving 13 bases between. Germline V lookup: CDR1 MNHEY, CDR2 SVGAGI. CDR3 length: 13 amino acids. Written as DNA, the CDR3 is TGTGCCAGCACGACGGAGGACGGCGGGGAGCTGTTTTTT. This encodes CASTTEDGGELFF.

CDR3 coding DNA: TGTGCCACCCCAGGGACACGCAACACGAACACTGAAGCTTTCTTT. Residues: CATPGTRNTNTEAFF. V usage is TRBV6-5 and J usage is TRBJ1-1, with D possibly matching TRBD1 (6 bases). Germline-derived CDR1 and CDR2 are MNHEY and SVGAGI. The germline V and J ends were trimmed by 10 bases and 1 base, with 19 bases remaining between them. CDR3 length equals 15 residues.

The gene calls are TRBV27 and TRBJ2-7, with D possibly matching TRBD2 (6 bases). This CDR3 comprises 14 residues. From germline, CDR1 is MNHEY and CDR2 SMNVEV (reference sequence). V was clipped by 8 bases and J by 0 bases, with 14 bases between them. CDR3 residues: CASWSRRGSYEQYF. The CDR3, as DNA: TGTGCCAGCTGGTCGCGGAGGGGCTCCTACGAGCAGTACTTC.

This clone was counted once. The CDR3 DNA follows: TGTGCCAGCAGTCCGTTCGTTTTCACTGAAGCTTTCTTT. This sequence encodes CASSPFVFTEAFF. The gene calls are TRBV6-6 and TRBJ1-1; D is unclear. The length of the CDR3 is 13 residues. The germline gives CDR1 MNHNY, CDR2 SVGAGI (reference sequence). V was shortened by 5 bases and J by 4 bases, with 11 bases between the two germline ends.

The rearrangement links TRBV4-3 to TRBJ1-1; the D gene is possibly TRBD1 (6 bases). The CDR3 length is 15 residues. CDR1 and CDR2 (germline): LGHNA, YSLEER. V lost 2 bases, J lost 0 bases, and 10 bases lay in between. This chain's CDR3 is CASSQQQGMNTEAFF. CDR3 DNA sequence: TGCGCCAGCAGCCAACAACAGGGCATGAACACTGAAGCTTTCTTT.

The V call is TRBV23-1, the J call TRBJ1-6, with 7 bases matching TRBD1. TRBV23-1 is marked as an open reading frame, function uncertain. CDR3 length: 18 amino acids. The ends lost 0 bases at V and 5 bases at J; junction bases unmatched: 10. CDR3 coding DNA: TGCGCCAGCAGTCAATCCTTGTGTTCAGGGGGGCATAATTCACCCCTCCACTTT. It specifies CASSQSLCSGGHNSPLHF.

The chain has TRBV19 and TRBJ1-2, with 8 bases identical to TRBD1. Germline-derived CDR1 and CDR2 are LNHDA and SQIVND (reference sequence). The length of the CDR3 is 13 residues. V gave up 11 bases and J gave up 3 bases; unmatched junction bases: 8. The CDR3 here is CAVSRGPDYGYTF. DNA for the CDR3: TGTGCCGTCTCCAGGGGGCCCGACTATGGCTACACCTTC. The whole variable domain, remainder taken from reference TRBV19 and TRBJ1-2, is DGGITQSPKYLFRKEGQNVTLSCEQNLNHDAMYWYRQDPGQGLRLIYYSQIVNDFQKGDIAEGYSVSREKKESFPLTVTSAQKNPTAFYLCAVSRGPDYGYTFGSGTRLTVV.

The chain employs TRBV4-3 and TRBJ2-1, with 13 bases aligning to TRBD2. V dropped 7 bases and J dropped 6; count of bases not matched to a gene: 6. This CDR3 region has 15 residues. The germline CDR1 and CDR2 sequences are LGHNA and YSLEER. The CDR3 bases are TGCGCCAGCAACACCTGGACTAGCGGGGGCAATGAGCAGTTCTTC. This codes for CASNTWTSGGNEQFF.